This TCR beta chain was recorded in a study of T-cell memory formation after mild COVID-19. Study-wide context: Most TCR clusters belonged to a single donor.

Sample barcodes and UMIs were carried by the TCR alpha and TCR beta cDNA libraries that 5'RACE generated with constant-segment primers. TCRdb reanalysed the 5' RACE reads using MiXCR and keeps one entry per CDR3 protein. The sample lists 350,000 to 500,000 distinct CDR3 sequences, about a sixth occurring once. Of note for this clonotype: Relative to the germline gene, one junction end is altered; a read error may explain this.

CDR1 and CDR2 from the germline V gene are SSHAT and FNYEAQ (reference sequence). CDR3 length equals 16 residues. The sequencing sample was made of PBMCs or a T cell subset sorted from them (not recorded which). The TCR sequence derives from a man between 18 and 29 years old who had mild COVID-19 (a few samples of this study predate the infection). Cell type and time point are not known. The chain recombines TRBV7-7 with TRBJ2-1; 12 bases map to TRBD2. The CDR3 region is CASSLALAGGIHEQFF. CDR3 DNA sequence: TGTGCTAGCAGCTTAGCACTAGCGGGGGGAATACATGAGCAGTTCTTC.